The rows below give T cell receptor beta chains drawn from one sample of a study of neoadjuvant nivolumab and ipilimumab in lung cancer. Using immunoSEQ multiplex PCR, the repertoire was profiled, and TCRdb retains in-frame clones only, with some absent. This sample carries 25,000 to 35,000 clones, around 90% of them seen once, and the ten largest clones take approximately 2%. This sample comprised peripheral blood, obtained after neoadjuvant nivolumab, alone or with ipilimumab, at or shortly before surgery. The receptor set was obtained from an adult with non-small cell lung cancer. The CDR3 runs from the conserved cysteine through the conserved F or W. Fields, in order: D gene, clone size, J gene, V gene, CDR3 protein, CDR3 DNA. A D gene is named only where the DNA matches it firmly. Some rows have no size entry. The others give once, few or many, or a class for an expanded clone.

>NA|NA|TRBJ2-5|TRBV11-2
CASSLERTEETQYF
TGTGCCAGCAGCTTAGAGCGGACAGAAGAGACCCAGTACTTC
>NA|NA|TRBJ1-1|TRBV29-1
CSGGPYGDTEAFF
TGCAGCGGAGGACCCTATGGGGACACTGAAGCTTTCTTT
>NA|NA|TRBJ2-1|TRBV2
CASSGVRGRRSSYNEQFF
TGTGCCAGCAGTGGTGTCAGGGGACGCCGGAGCTCCTACAATGAGCAGTTCTTC
>TRBD1|NA|TRBJ2-2|TRBV5-1
CASSLQPRQGSNTGELFF
TGCGCCAGCAGCTTACAACCTCGACAGGGATCGAACACCGGGGAGCTGTTTTTT
>TRBD2|NA|TRBJ2-2|TRBV5-5
CASSLAGGRGTGELFF
TGTGCCAGCAGCTTGGCCGGCGGGAGGGGCACCGGGGAGCTGTTTTTT
>NA|NA|TRBJ2-3|TRBV7-9
CASGDRRPGADTQYF
TGTGCCAGCGGCGACCGGCGCCCGGGCGCAGATACGCAGTATTTT
>TRBD1|NA|TRBJ1-1|TRBV4-1
CASSQDRTGGISGMNTEAFF
TGCGCCAGCAGCCAAGATCGGACAGGGGGCATCTCTGGAATGAACACTGAAGCTTTCTTT
>NA|once|TRBJ1-4|TRBV13
CASSLEKVRGKLFF
TGTGCCAGCAGCTTAGAAAAGGTTCGGGGAAAACTGTTTTTT
>NA|NA|TRBJ2-1|TRBV7-9
CASSLVPGAGYNEQFF
TGTGCCAGCAGCTTAGTCCCTGGGGCTGGCTACAATGAGCAGTTCTTC
>TRBD1|NA|TRBJ2-2|TRBV7-2
CASSLGTGFGGELFF
TGTGCCAGCAGCCTCGGGACAGGGTTCGGCGGGGAGCTGTTTTTT
>NA|NA|TRBJ1-4|TRBV7-6
CASSSSGRLGKLFF
TGTGCCAGCAGCTCTTCAGGGAGGCTCGGAAAACTGTTTTTT
>NA|NA|TRBJ1-1|TRBV7-9
CASSLGRARVSWNTEAFF
TGTGCCAGCAGCTTAGGAAGGGCCAGGGTGAGTTGGAACACTGAAGCTTTCTTT
>TRBD1|NA|TRBJ2-1|TRBV18
CASSPGQGYNEQFF
TGTGCCAGCTCACCGGGACAGGGATACAATGAGCAGTTCTTC
>TRBD2|NA|TRBJ2-3|TRBV5-1
CASSLKRETGDTQYF
TGCGCCAGCAGCTTGAAGCGGGAGACCGGAGATACGCAGTATTTT
>NA|NA|TRBJ2-1|TRBV7-9
CASSFSGGPHEQFF
TGTGCCAGCAGCTTTTCAGGAGGTCCGCATGAGCAGTTCTTC
>TRBD1|NA|TRBJ1-1|TRBV19
CASRTDRANTEAFF
TGTGCCAGTAGGACCGACAGGGCGAACACTGAAGCTTTCTTT
>NA|NA|TRBJ1-1|TRBV7-3
CASSLSSNTEAFF
TGTGCCAGCAGCTTAAGTTCCAACACTGAAGCTTTCTTT